This T cell receptor (beta chain) was recovered during a study of blood T cell repertoires in COVID-19 (dated by TCRdb to about 2020). A note on the overall study: The collaborator samples originated in the United States, Italy and Spain and spanned the acute and convalescent phases of COVID-19. The material from the prospective study consisted of cDNA or gDNA derived from T cells, B-cell-depleted T cells, or PBMCs. Deeply sampled blood TCRbeta repertoires from subjects exposed to, actively infected with, or recovered from COVID-19 were included in the dataset. The repertoires were made available in a free public database intended to serve as a resource for research on the immune response to SARS-CoV-2. The samples were drawn from the first 160 participants of the ongoing ImmuneRACE study and from 1,200 or so subjects provided by 6 global collaborators. Nearly every sample came with metadata listing a de-identified subject ID, COVID-19 status, age in years and sex. Where HLA class I and class II types were available, the types were taken from metadata supplied by the sample provider, not from assay-based typing. General conclusions and limits of the study: The amount of clinical and demographic metadata varied by source and participant and was provided uncurated.

TCRbeta CDR3 regions were amplified from genomic DNA by means of the immunoSEQ Assay, a bias-controlled multiplex PCR. As for how the authors treated the data: Within the assay, amplification of reference gene primers was used to estimate how many nucleated cells each sample contained. To quantify the absolute abundance of each unique TCRbeta CDR3 rearrangement, sequence reads were collapsed and filtered. For each sample, productive Simpson clonality was calculated as the square root of Simpson's diversity index across productive rearrangements. TCRdb took this table from immuneACCESS and kept in-frame rearrangements with V and J called. Such tables lack part of the clones; where checked against another copy, unresolved V genes explain under half of the gap, and the rest is unexplained. The V and J calls and clone size are taken from that table; D and trimming were inferred from the DNA. The sample profile shows under 250,000 clones; roughly 79% of them were found once. About 8.9% of the sample goes to the ten largest clones.

Looking up the germline V gene yields CDR1 SGHTA and CDR2 FQGNSA. At the junction V is shortened by 0 bases and J by 4 bases, with 9 bases in between. From the cysteine up to the phenylalanine, the CDR3 has a length of 14 residues. Just the 42-base CDR3 DNA is kept, in frame starting at base 1. On this clone: It lacks a known antigen. It has no much larger one-base neighbor in the sample; base qualities were not kept. Other DNA sequences within the sample encode an identical CDR3.

Enrolling through a virtual design, the prospective study's participants ranged in age from roughly 18 to 89 years and lived across about two dozen United States geographic areas. To assign participants to cohorts, the prospective study relied on clinical history that participants themselves reported in a screening survey and a study questionnaire. In the prospective study, mobile phlebotomists collected whole blood, serum and a nasopharyngeal or oropharyngeal swab from each participant. Prospective study participants could optionally give additional blood draws and questionnaires over a roughly two-month period. Prospective study blood samples were shipped either frozen or at room temperature before DNA extraction.

The sequence came from a woman in her fifties or sixties with acute COVID-19. The rearrangement joined TRBV7-2 to TRBJ2-5; the D gene cannot be resolved reliably. Sequenced material: PBMCs or T cells enriched from blood (not recorded which). The sequenced DNA: TGTGCCAGCAGCTTAGCCGGCGCGGTAGAGACCCAGTACTTC. Translated, it gives CASSLAGAVETQYF. With the portions outside the CDR3 filled from the reference TRBV7-2 and TRBJ2-5 genes, the complete variable region becomes GAGVSQSPSNKVTEKGKDVELRCDPISGHTALYWYRQSLGQGLEFLIYFQGNSAPDKSGLPSDRFSAERTGGSVSTLTIQRTQQEDSAVYLCASSLAGAVETQYFGPGTRLLVL.